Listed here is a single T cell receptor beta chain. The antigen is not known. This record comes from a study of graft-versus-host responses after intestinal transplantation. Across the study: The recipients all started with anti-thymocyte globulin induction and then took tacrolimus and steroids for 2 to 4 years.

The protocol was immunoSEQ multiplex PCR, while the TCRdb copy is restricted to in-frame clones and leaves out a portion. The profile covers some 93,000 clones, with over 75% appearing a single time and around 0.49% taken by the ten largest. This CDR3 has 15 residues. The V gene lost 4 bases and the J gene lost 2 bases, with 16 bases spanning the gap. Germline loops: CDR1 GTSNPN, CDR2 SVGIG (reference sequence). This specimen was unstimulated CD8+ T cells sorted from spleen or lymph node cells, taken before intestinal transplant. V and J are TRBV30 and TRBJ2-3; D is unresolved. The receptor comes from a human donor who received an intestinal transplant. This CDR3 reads CAWTLTSTNTDTQYF. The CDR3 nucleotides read TGTGCCTGGACGCTTACTTCTACCAACACAGATACGCAGTATTTT.